In this sample, the clone carrying this T cell receptor beta chain turned up a few times. Its antigen is unknown. This sample stems from a study of CD8+CD57+ T cells in acquired aplastic anemia. General study results and limits: A significant difference in CD8+ Simpson's diversity between patients and controls was not found.

The CDR3 spans 12 residues. Germline V lookup: CDR1 SNHLY, CDR2 FYNNEI. Trimming took 6 bases from V and 11 from J, leaving 16 bases between them. TCR beta VDJ and CDR3 were profiled, and genomic DNA was the template. TCRdb recomputed calls from the reads with MiXCR, one row per CDR3 protein. The table lists about 81,000 distinct CDR3 sequences, about 45% of them singletons. Sequenced input: sorted CD4+, CD8+, or CD8+CD57+ T cells (not recorded which) from PBMCs. The J gene is TRBJ2-5, the V gene TRBV2; either TRBD1 or TRBD2 may supply D (5 bases each). The clonotype comes from a human donor in good health, serving as a control. The CDR3 loop is CASSTVWGKQYF. The DNA of the CDR3 is TGTGCCAGCAGCACCGTTTGGGGGAAACAGTACTTC.